This is a list of T cell receptor beta chains from one sample in a study of T-cell memory formation after mild COVID-19. TCRdb recomputed calls from the 5' RACE reads with MiXCR, one row per CDR3 protein. The table includes about 180,000 distinct CDR3 sequences, approximately 16% detected once. Sequencing was done on a sample of PBMCs or a T cell subset sorted from them (not recorded which). The receptors stem from an adult woman who had mild COVID-19 (a few samples of this study predate the infection). Cell type and time point are not known. CDR3s include the opening cysteine and the closing phenylalanine or tryptophan. D genes are given only for firm matches. A clone size is listed for some rows: how often the clone was seen (once, few, many), or a class if it is expanded.

D gene: TRBD2; clone size: .; J gene: TRBJ2-1; V gene: TRBV25-1; CDR3 DNA: TGTGCCAGCAGAACGGGACTAGCCCACAATGAGCAGTTCTTC; CDR3 protein: CASRTGLAHNEQFF
D gene: .; clone size: few; J gene: TRBJ2-7; V gene: TRBV5-4; CDR3 DNA: TGTGCCAGCAGCTTTACAGGGTTCTACGAGCAGTACTTC; CDR3 protein: CASSFTGFYEQYF
D gene: .; clone size: .; J gene: TRBJ2-3; V gene: TRBV12-3/TRBV12-4; CDR3 DNA: TGTGCCAGCAGTTTACACCAGACAGATACGCAGTATTTT; CDR3 protein: CASSLHQTDTQYF
D gene: .; clone size: few; J gene: TRBJ1-2; V gene: TRBV12-3/TRBV12-4; CDR3 DNA: TGTGCCAGCAGACCCCCGACCCCCCATGGCTACACCTTC; CDR3 protein: CASRPPTPHGYTF
D gene: TRBD2; clone size: .; J gene: TRBJ2-2; V gene: TRBV12-3/TRBV12-4; CDR3 DNA: TGTGCCAGCAGTGCCGGGACTATTAACACCGGGGAGCTGTTTTTT; CDR3 protein: CASSAGTINTGELFF
D gene: .; clone size: .; J gene: TRBJ1-2; V gene: TRBV7-2; CDR3 DNA: TGTGCCAGCAGCTTAGCCACCATCAGCGGCCCCTATGGCTACACCTTC; CDR3 protein: CASSLATISGPYGYTF
D gene: .; clone size: few; J gene: TRBJ2-7; V gene: TRBV20-1; CDR3 DNA: TGCAGTGCTGAAGACGCCGTCTACGAGCAGTACTTC; CDR3 protein: CSAEDAVYEQYF
D gene: TRBD2; clone size: .; J gene: TRBJ2-1; V gene: TRBV18; CDR3 DNA: TGTGCCAGCTCACCACCCCAACTAGCGACCTACCGCAATGAGCAGTTCTTC; CDR3 protein: CASSPPQLATYRNEQFF
D gene: .; clone size: .; J gene: TRBJ1-2; V gene: TRBV7-2; CDR3 DNA: TGTGCCAGCAGCTTGGACGGCAGCCCTTATGGCTACACCTTC; CDR3 protein: CASSLDGSPYGYTF
D gene: TRBD1; clone size: .; J gene: TRBJ1-1; V gene: TRBV20-1; CDR3 DNA: TGCAGTGCTCCCGGGAACAGGGGGTTCGCTGAAGCTTTCTTT; CDR3 protein: CSAPGNRGFAEAFF
D gene: .; clone size: few; J gene: TRBJ1-2; V gene: TRBV7-8; CDR3 DNA: TGTGCCAGCAGCTTAGTACAGGGAGGAGGCGGCTACACCTTC; CDR3 protein: CASSLVQGGGGYTF
D gene: .; clone size: .; J gene: TRBJ2-5; V gene: TRBV5-1; CDR3 DNA: TGCGCCAGCAGCTTGGCGGGGGCTGGGGGACAAGAGACCCAGTACTTC; CDR3 protein: CASSLAGAGGQETQYF
D gene: TRBD2; clone size: few; J gene: TRBJ2-1; V gene: TRBV7-2; CDR3 DNA: TGTGCCAGCACCATCAGCGGGAGTGCCCACAATGAGCAGTTCTTC; CDR3 protein: CASTISGSAHNEQFF
D gene: TRBD1; clone size: .; J gene: TRBJ1-6; V gene: TRBV12-3/TRBV12-4; CDR3 DNA: TGTGCCAGCAGTAGACGACAGGGGGAAAATTCACCCCTCCACTTT; CDR3 protein: CASSRRQGENSPLHF
D gene: .; clone size: .; J gene: TRBJ1-1; V gene: TRBV12-3/TRBV12-4; CDR3 DNA: TGTGCCAGCAGCGAGCGGAGGACTGAAGCTTTCTTT; CDR3 protein: CASSERRTEAFF
D gene: .; clone size: once; J gene: TRBJ2-1; V gene: TRBV6-4; CDR3 DNA: TGTGCCAGCAGTGACCTGGGGATACAGTTCTTC; CDR3 protein: CASSDLGIQFF
D gene: TRBD1; clone size: .; J gene: TRBJ2-1; V gene: TRBV4-1; CDR3 DNA: TGCGCCAGCAGCCAAGATCCGCACCCGGGACAGGGGACGTCGACGTTCTTC; CDR3 protein: CASSQDPHPGQGTSTFF
D gene: TRBD1; clone size: .; J gene: TRBJ1-1; V gene: TRBV3-1; CDR3 DNA: TGTGCCAGCAGCTCACTCGGGACAGGGGGCACTGAAGCTTTCTTT; CDR3 protein: CASSSLGTGGTEAFF
D gene: .; clone size: .; J gene: TRBJ1-6; V gene: TRBV15; CDR3 DNA: TGTGCCACCAGCAGAGATGTGGGTTCACCCCTCCACTTT; CDR3 protein: CATSRDVGSPLHF
D gene: TRBD2; clone size: .; J gene: TRBJ2-1; V gene: TRBV11-2; CDR3 DNA: TGTGCCAGCAGCCCCTCGGGTAGCGGGAGGCCACGCTCCTACAATGAGCAGTTCTTC; CDR3 protein: CASSPSGSGRPRSYNEQFF
D gene: TRBD1; clone size: once; J gene: TRBJ1-1; V gene: TRBV5-1; CDR3 DNA: TGCGCCAGCAGCAGTATACAGGGGGTGAACACTGAAGCTTTCTTT; CDR3 protein: CASSSIQGVNTEAFF
D gene: .; clone size: many; J gene: TRBJ2-1; V gene: TRBV6-2/TRBV6-3; CDR3 DNA: TGTGCCAGCAGTCGACAGGTCTACAATGAGCAGTTCTTC; CDR3 protein: CASSRQVYNEQFF
D gene: TRBD1; clone size: many; J gene: TRBJ2-1; V gene: TRBV4-3; CDR3 DNA: TGCGCCAGCAGCCAAGTGGGACAGAGCTACAATGAGCAGTTCTTC; CDR3 protein: CASSQVGQSYNEQFF
D gene: .; clone size: few; J gene: TRBJ1-4; V gene: TRBV5-5; CDR3 DNA: TGTGCCAGCAGCTTGGTCACAGGTCAATCTGAAAAACTGTTTTTT; CDR3 protein: CASSLVTGQSEKLFF
D gene: TRBD2; clone size: few; J gene: TRBJ2-1; V gene: TRBV10-3; CDR3 DNA: TGTGCCATCAGGACAGGGACTAGCGGGGGGTGGCAGTTCTTC; CDR3 protein: CAIRTGTSGGWQFF
D gene: .; clone size: few; J gene: TRBJ1-1; V gene: TRBV7-2; CDR3 DNA: TGTGCCAGCAGCTTAGAGGCAGGGAGATGGAGGGAGGGTTTCTTT; CDR3 protein: CASSLEAGRWREGFF
D gene: TRBD1; clone size: .; J gene: TRBJ1-4; V gene: TRBV12-3/TRBV12-4; CDR3 DNA: TGTGCCAGCAGTTTAGGGGACAGGAGGGAAAAACTGTTTTTT; CDR3 protein: CASSLGDRREKLFF
D gene: .; clone size: .; J gene: TRBJ1-1; V gene: TRBV7-3; CDR3 DNA: TGTGCCAGCAGCTTACTTGGCATGAACACTGAAGCTTTCTTT; CDR3 protein: CASSLLGMNTEAFF
D gene: TRBD2; clone size: .; J gene: TRBJ2-5; V gene: TRBV20-1; CDR3 DNA: TGCAGTGCTAGAGATCCGACTAGCGGGAGAAAGGAGACCCAGTACTTC; CDR3 protein: CSARDPTSGRKETQYF
D gene: .; clone size: .; J gene: TRBJ1-3; V gene: TRBV18; CDR3 DNA: TGTGCCAGCTCACCACAGGACTCTGGAAACACCATATATTTT; CDR3 protein: CASSPQDSGNTIYF
D gene: TRBD2; clone size: .; J gene: TRBJ2-5; V gene: TRBV6-2/TRBV6-3; CDR3 DNA: TGTGCCAGCAGTTACATAGCGGGAGTAAAAGAGACCCAGTACTTC; CDR3 protein: CASSYIAGVKETQYF
D gene: .; clone size: .; J gene: TRBJ2-3; V gene: TRBV7-9; CDR3 DNA: TGTGCCAGCAGCTTGCCTAGCTTCACAGATACGCAGTATTTT; CDR3 protein: CASSLPSFTDTQYF
D gene: .; clone size: .; J gene: TRBJ1-4; V gene: TRBV20-1; CDR3 DNA: TGCAGTGCTAAAGGGACGGTACCCCGGGTTGAAAAACTGTTTTTT; CDR3 protein: CSAKGTVPRVEKLFF
D gene: .; clone size: few; J gene: TRBJ1-1; V gene: TRBV7-3; CDR3 DNA: TGTGCCAGCAGCCTTTCAGGGACGTTAAACACTGAAGCTTTCTTT; CDR3 protein: CASSLSGTLNTEAFF
D gene: TRBD2; clone size: few; J gene: TRBJ2-1; V gene: TRBV9; CDR3 DNA: TGTGCCAGCAGCGTAGGAAATAGCGGGGCTTACAATGAGCAGTTCTTC; CDR3 protein: CASSVGNSGAYNEQFF
D gene: .; clone size: .; J gene: TRBJ1-4; V gene: TRBV23-1; CDR3 DNA: TGCGCCAGAGGGAGGAATGAAAAACTGTTTTTT; CDR3 protein: CARGRNEKLFF
D gene: .; clone size: .; J gene: TRBJ1-1; V gene: TRBV29-1; CDR3 DNA: TGCAGCGTAAATTCCGGGACCTACACTGAAGCTTTCTTT; CDR3 protein: CSVNSGTYTEAFF
D gene: .; clone size: few; J gene: TRBJ1-1; V gene: TRBV3-1; CDR3 DNA: TGTGCCAGCAGCCAAGATATGCTTGGCGGAGCTTTCTTT; CDR3 protein: CASSQDMLGGAFF
D gene: .; clone size: .; J gene: TRBJ1-3; V gene: TRBV12-3/TRBV12-4; CDR3 DNA: TGTGCCAGCAGCCCGCAGCGGAGCTCTGGAAACACCATATATTTT; CDR3 protein: CASSPQRSSGNTIYF
D gene: .; clone size: .; J gene: TRBJ2-5; V gene: TRBV6-5; CDR3 DNA: TGTGCCAGCAGTTATTTTGAGACCCAGTACTTC; CDR3 protein: CASSYFETQYF
D gene: .; clone size: few; J gene: TRBJ2-1; V gene: TRBV12-3/TRBV12-4; CDR3 DNA: TGTGCCAGCAGTTTTGACGTCAATGAGCAGTTCTTC; CDR3 protein: CASSFDVNEQFF
D gene: TRBD2; clone size: few; J gene: TRBJ2-3; V gene: TRBV7-9; CDR3 DNA: TGTGCCAGCAGCTCCATAGCGGGGAGCACAGATACGCAGTATTTT; CDR3 protein: CASSSIAGSTDTQYF
D gene: TRBD2; clone size: .; J gene: TRBJ2-3; V gene: TRBV6-5; CDR3 DNA: TGTGCCAGCAGTTACTGGGGACTAGAGGCCCCGGAGGGAACAGATACGCAGTATTTT; CDR3 protein: CASSYWGLEAPEGTDTQYF
D gene: TRBD2; clone size: .; J gene: TRBJ2-1; V gene: TRBV3-1; CDR3 DNA: TGTGCCAGCAGCCAAGATTTAGCGGGCTTCTACAATGAGCAGTTCTTC; CDR3 protein: CASSQDLAGFYNEQFF
D gene: .; clone size: .; J gene: TRBJ2-5; V gene: TRBV3-1; CDR3 DNA: TGTGCCAGCAGCCAAGGTACAGCTCTTGGGGAGACCCAGTACTTC; CDR3 protein: CASSQGTALGETQYF
D gene: .; clone size: few; J gene: TRBJ1-1; V gene: TRBV18; CDR3 DNA: TGTGCCAGCTCACCGTCCGGTACTGAAGCTTTCTTT; CDR3 protein: CASSPSGTEAFF
D gene: TRBD2; clone size: many; J gene: TRBJ2-7; V gene: TRBV7-8; CDR3 DNA: TGTGCCAGCAGCCCTTTAGCGGGGAGCTCCTACGAGCAGTACTTC; CDR3 protein: CASSPLAGSSYEQYF
D gene: TRBD2; clone size: many; J gene: TRBJ2-1; V gene: TRBV12-3/TRBV12-4; CDR3 DNA: TGTGCCAGCACCCCAGGGGCTAGCGGGGCTGGGAATGAGCAGTTCTTC; CDR3 protein: CASTPGASGAGNEQFF
D gene: .; clone size: .; J gene: TRBJ2-5; V gene: TRBV14; CDR3 DNA: TGTGCCAGCAGCCAAGATGGAAGGACCCAGTACTTC; CDR3 protein: CASSQDGRTQYF
D gene: .; clone size: .; J gene: TRBJ2-5; V gene: TRBV7-2; CDR3 DNA: TGTGCCAGCAGCTATCGCCCCCAAGAGACCCAGTACTTC; CDR3 protein: CASSYRPQETQYF
D gene: .; clone size: few; J gene: TRBJ2-2; V gene: TRBV7-8; CDR3 DNA: TGTGCCAGCAGCTCCCACCCTGGCCAGGGTGCGAACACCGGGGAGCTGTTTTTT; CDR3 protein: CASSSHPGQGANTGELFF
D gene: TRBD2; clone size: .; J gene: TRBJ2-3; V gene: TRBV5-1; CDR3 DNA: TGCGCCAGCCACGACCCAGCGGGGGGGCCAGATACGCAGTATTTT; CDR3 protein: CASHDPAGGPDTQYF